The 20 T cell receptor beta chains below come from one sample, sequenced in a study of T cells after yellow fever vaccination. MiXCR was run by TCRdb on the 5' RACE reads, yielding one entry per CDR3 protein. The sample lists about 4,500 distinct CDR3 sequences, roughly 8% seen once, with 50% to 75% in the top ten. The specimen was PBMCs, either bulk or a sorted T-cell subset (CD4+, CD8+, memory, or dextramer-sorted; not recorded which), collected 45 days after the first yellow fever vaccination. Receptor source: a man younger than 35 who received the YFV17D yellow fever vaccine.

This clonotype was seen many times. The chain employs TRBV6-2 or TRBV6-3 and TRBJ2-7; D might be TRBD1 (6 bases). Looked up from germline, CDR1 is MNHEY and CDR2 is SVGEGT. Trimming cost V 2 bases and J 3 bases, with 14 bases left between them. This CDR3 is 15 amino acids long. The CDR3 coding sequence is TGTGCCAGCAGTTACGTTCCAGGACAGATCTACGAGCAGTACGTC. The encoded protein is CASSYVPGQIYEQYV.

There are many counts of this clonotype. The chain has TRBV2 and TRBJ1-5; TRBD1 matches at 7 bases. There are 17 residues in the CDR3. J lost 0 bases, V lost 3 bases, and 8 bases had no gene match. Germline CDR1 SNHLY, CDR2 FYNNEI. The chain's CDR3 is CASSEEAGGSSNQPQHF. CDR3 bases: TGTGCCAGCAGTGAGGAGGCAGGGGGTAGTAGCAATCAGCCCCAGCATTTT.

In its sample, this clonotype was seen many times. The DNA for the CDR3 is TGTGCTAGTGGTCTTCGTAGGGCCTCTCGAGAAAAACTGTTTTTT. Translated: CASGLRRASREKLFF. J is TRBJ1-4 and V is TRBV12-5; no firm D call. V shed 5 bases and J shed 8 bases, with 18 bases lying between them. This CDR3 is built from 15 residues. Germline CDR1 LGHNT, CDR2 FRNRAP.

Ten or more counts support this clonotype. The V gene is TRBV5-1, the J gene TRBJ2-1; D is possibly TRBD2 (6 bases). The CDR3 extends over 15 amino acids. The V gene's germline CDR1 is SGHRS and CDR2 YFSETQ. With 7 bases removed from V and 2 bases from J, the gap between germline ends came to 16 bases. The CDR3 DNA follows: TGCGCCAGCGGCTCCAGCGGGCAGGCCTACAATGAGCAGTTCTTC. This gives the protein CASGSSGQAYNEQFF.

There are many counts of this clonotype. The V and J genes are TRBV5-6 and TRBJ1-1; D perhaps matches TRBD1 (5 bases). Germline V gene sequence: CDR1 SGHDT, CDR2 YYEEEE. The CDR3 contains 13 residues. The V and J ends lost 4 bases and 8 bases respectively, with 15 bases between them. Written as DNA, the CDR3 is TGTGCCAGCAGCGGTGACAGCTATGTAGAAGCTTTCTTT. It codes for CASSGDSYVEAFF.

This clonotype is judged large (0.1 to 1%). The chain carries TRBV2 and TRBJ2-7; D gene ambiguous. The germline V gene has CDR1 SNHLY and CDR2 FYNNEI. V was shortened by 2 bases and J by 0 bases, with 8 bases between the two germline ends. The CDR3 is made up of 14 amino acids. CDR3 DNA sequence: TGTGCCAGCAGTGAACGGACGAGCTCCTACGAGCAGTACTTC. It codes for CASSERTSSYEQYF.

In its sample, this clonotype was seen many times. The chain is built from TRBV6-5 and TRBJ1-2; 9 nucleotides agree with TRBD1. Losses at the gene ends were 8 bases for V and 8 bases for J; bases not matched to a gene: 3. This CDR3 is built from 11 residues. Germline loops: CDR1 MNHEY, CDR2 SVGAGI. Written as DNA, the CDR3 is TGTGCCAGCGGGACAGGGAGCGGCTACACCTTC. This codes for CASGTGSGYTF.

This clonotype was counted ten times or more. The chain couples TRBV5-1 to TRBJ1-2; D is uncertain. Per germline, CDR1 SGHRS and CDR2 YFSETQ. V was clipped by 0 bases and J by 7 bases, with 19 bases between them. The length of the CDR3 is 16 residues. The CDR3 DNA follows: TGCGCCAGCAGCTTGGATGGGATCGACCGCCCTCTTGGCTACACCTTC. It is translated as CASSLDGIDRPLGYTF.

V is TRBV15 and J is TRBJ2-5, with TRBD1 as a possible D gene (6 bases). Trimming removed 0 bases from V and 2 bases from J, with 16 bases in between. Germline V gene lookup returns CDR1 LNHNV and CDR2 YYDKDF (reference sequence). The CDR3 contains 17 residues. The CDR3 region has the DNA TGTGCCACCAGCAGAGATCTCCCGACAGGACGACAAGAGACCCAGTACTTC. Its protein is CATSRDLPTGRQETQYF.

This clonotype was seen many times. The V and J genes are TRBV10-3 and TRBJ1-5; weak D call: TRBD1 (5 bases). The CDR3 is made up of 13 amino acids. Germline values: CDR1 ENHRY, CDR2 SYGVKD. V lost 4 bases to trimming and J lost 5 bases, with 9 bases between them. CDR3 residues: CAISVSGDQPQHF. The CDR3 DNA reads as TGTGCCATCAGTGTATCGGGGGATCAGCCCCAGCATTTT.

The chain combines TRBV5-6 with TRBJ2-1; no definite D call. Germline CDR1 reads SGHDT; CDR2 reads YYEEEE. V was trimmed by 9 bases and J by 5 bases, leaving 18 bases between them. The CDR3 covers 14 residues. CDR3 in DNA: TGTGCCATGAGCCCCGAGCGACGGCACAATGAGCAGTTCTTC. Translated: CAMSPERRHNEQFF.

Ten or more counts support this clonotype. V gene TRBV10-3 combines with J gene TRBJ2-5, with D possibly matching TRBD2 (5 bases). The V and J ends lost 4 bases and 5 bases respectively, with 11 bases between them. This CDR3 is 13 amino acids long. Germline V CDR1 and CDR2: ENHRY, SYGVKD. CDR3 residues: CAISADFEETQYF. In DNA form, the CDR3 reads TGTGCCATCAGTGCGGACTTTGAGGAGACCCAGTACTTC.

In this sample, this clonotype turned up many times. CDR3 sequence reads: CSATGPGESSSTDTQYF. CDR3 bases: TGCAGTGCTACCGGGCCGGGGGAAAGCTCTAGCACAGATACGCAGTATTTT. The chain recombines TRBV20-1 with TRBJ2-3; D perhaps matches TRBD2 (6 bases). Trimming removed 4 bases from V and 0 bases from J, with 20 bases in between. This CDR3 contains 17 residues. Germline CDR1 and CDR2: DFQATT and SNEGSKA (reference sequence).

This clonotype was seen at least ten times. The rearrangement joins TRBV20-1 to TRBJ2-7; TRBD1 or TRBD2 may be the D gene (5 bases each). The CDR3 totals 15 residues. V was trimmed by 0 bases and J by 3 bases, leaving 15 bases between them. Germline loops: CDR1 DFQATT, CDR2 SNEGSKA (reference sequence). CDR3 DNA: TGCAGTGCTAGAGATCCCCGGGACGGATTCTACGAGCAGTACTTC. This sequence encodes CSARDPRDGFYEQYF.

By sample share, this clonotype is medium-sized. This chain connects TRBV5-1 to TRBJ2-5, with no clear D. The germline V gene has CDR1 SGHRS and CDR2 YFSETQ. Trimming took off 1 base at V and 7 bases at J, with 17 bases between the two ends. The CDR3 totals 15 residues. In DNA, the CDR3 is TGCGCCAGCAGCTTGCATGACCCACTTTGGGGGACCCAGTACTTC. As protein: CASSLHDPLWGTQYF. Complete variable domain (other parts from reference TRBV5-1 and TRBJ2-5): KAGVTQTPRYLIKTRGQQVTLSCSPISGHRSVSWYQQTPGQGLQFLFEYFSETQRNKGNFPGRFSGRQFSNSRSEMNVSTLELGDSALYLCASSLHDPLWGTQYFGPGTRLLVL.

This clonotype was recorded many times. The chain employs TRBV7-2 and TRBJ2-6; no clear D. In germline, CDR1 is SGHTA, CDR2 FQGNSA. The CDR3 totals 16 residues. Deletions cut 2 bases from V and 0 bases from J, with 8 bases between. CDR3 DNA sequence: TGTGCCAGCAGCTTAACGGTCTACTCTGGGGCCAACGTCCTGACTTTC. This encodes CASSLTVYSGANVLTF.

For this clonotype: A single base separates this from a much larger clone, so it may be a read error. The genes are TRBV24-1 and TRBJ1-1; the D is unclear. Trimming cost V 6 bases and J 0 bases, with 4 bases left between them. Germline V gives CDR1 KGHDR, CDR2 SFDVKD. The CDR3 sequence is 12 residues long. The CDR3 region has the DNA TGTGCCACCAGTTATGTGAACACTGAAGCTTTCTTT. Encoded protein: CATSYVNTEAFF.

In its sample, this clonotype was seen many times. The rearrangement uses TRBV2 and TRBJ2-7; D is perhaps TRBD2 (5 bases). Germline V gene sequence: CDR1 SNHLY, CDR2 FYNNEI. CDR3 size: 14 residues. The germline V and J ends were trimmed by 5 bases and 6 bases, with 17 bases remaining between them. For the CDR3, the DNA is TGTGCCAGCAGTAGGACTTCCTCGCTCGGCGAGCAGTACTTC. Its translation is CASSRTSSLGEQYF.

Ten or more counts support this clonotype. The V gene is TRBV15, the J gene TRBJ2-5, with a weak D call TRBD2 (5 bases). Germline loops: CDR1 LNHNV, CDR2 YYDKDF (reference sequence). The CDR3 is made up of 15 amino acids. Trimming removed 7 bases from V and 1 base from J, with 16 bases in between. The CDR3 here is CATNAGTGFQETQYF. CDR3 sequence (DNA): TGTGCCACCAACGCCGGAACGGGGTTCCAAGAGACCCAGTACTTC.

This clonotype was seen repeatedly, ten times or more. The chain carries TRBV12-3 or TRBV12-4 and TRBJ2-7; TRBD2 might be the D (5 bases). The CDR3 loop spans 11 amino acids. Trimming left V 6 bases short and J 12 bases short, with 15 bases between. CDR3 nucleotides: TGTGCCAGCAGCCCCGACTACCACCGGTACTTC. Amino acids: CASSPDYHRYF.